This T cell receptor (beta chain) was captured by sequencing in a study of Ad26.COV2.S vaccination and SARS-CoV-2 variants. As for the study in general: Ad26.COV2.S given intramuscularly, once or twice 56 days apart.

Treatment in this sample: roughly 18 received Ad26.COV2.S at low or high dose, single or two shots; about 5 received placebo; per-sample allocation not given. After the first vaccine or placebo injection, samples were drawn on day 63. Boston supplied an adult donor aged 18-55 years. The repertoire was sequenced with immunoSEQ multiplex PCR; TCRdb's copy has only in-frame clones and lacks some. The sample lists about 370,000 clones; 80% to 90% were seen once. The V gene's germline CDR1 is SGHVS and CDR2 FQNEAQ. V was trimmed by 0 bases and J by 2 bases, leaving 10 bases between them. The CDR3 sequence is 15 residues long.

The starting material was peripheral blood, obtained in a trial of Ad26.COV2.S vaccine versus placebo. This sequence originates from a person aged 18-60 years who received the Ad26.COV2.S COVID-19 vaccine or a placebo. The chain has TRBV7-8 and TRBJ2-5; D tentatively reads TRBD1 or TRBD2 (5 bases each). CDR3 amino acids: CASSLAPGRQETQYF. CDR3 nucleotides: TGTGCCAGCAGCTTAGCGCCAGGGAGACAAGAGACCCAGTACTTC. Looking up the rest from reference TRBV7-8 and TRBJ2-5 gives the full variable domain: GAGVSQSPRYKVAKRGQDVALRCDPISGHVSLFWYQQALGQGPEFLTYFQNEAQLDKSGLPSDRFFAERPEGSVSTLKIQRTQQEDSAVYLCASSLAPGRQETQYFGPGTRLLVL.